This T cell receptor (beta chain) is drawn from a study of T cell repertoires in cytomegalovirus infection. Study-wide background: It was the public TCR beta signatures that indicated both CMV infection and matching HLA type. Study-level findings and limits: Carriage of CMV together with the relevant HLA was identifiable through cumulative public TCR beta family frequency. What dominated the ex vivo response were HLA-C-restricted CMV-specific TCR beta clonotypes.

The CDR3 length is 12 residues. CDR1 and CDR2 from the germline V gene are MDHEN and SYDVKM. V lost 1 base, J lost 14 bases, and 12 bases lay in between. In its sample, this clonotype was seen many times. What it binds is unknown. From the reads, TCRdb called clonotypes with MiXCR, one entry per CDR3 protein. This sample has under 350,000 distinct CDR3 sequences; 9.6% occur once, and the top ten carry approximately 2.3%. The source of this sequence is a human donor in good health (CMV status not recorded). Some clones in this sample may be carry-over from other donors' samples. The sample comprised PBMCs. V and J are TRBV28 and TRBJ2-1, with D unresolved. CDR3: CASSLSGSREFF. CDR3 in DNA: TGTGCCAGCAGTTTATCCGGCTCAAGGGAGTTCTTC.